The 3 T cell receptor beta chains presented below share a single source sample, sequenced in a study of blood T cell repertoires in COVID-19. Measured with immunoSEQ multiplex PCR; TCRdb has only the in-frame clones, and not every one. The sample carries some 200,000 clones, 80% to 90% recorded once. The sequencing input was PBMCs or T cells enriched from blood (not recorded which). These TCRs come from a woman aged 18 to 35 in a cohort exposed to, infected with or recovered from COVID-19 (not recorded which).

This rearrangement joins TRBV12-5 to TRBJ2-3; 11 bases are a match to TRBD2. Germline V gene lookup returns CDR1 LGHNT and CDR2 FRNRAP. CDR3 length: 16 amino acids. V shed 5 bases and J 5 bases; nucleotides not matched to a gene: 9. This CDR3 reads CASGLLSGRVGDTQYF. The CDR3 DNA follows: TGTGCTAGTGGTCTTCTTAGCGGGAGGGTGGGAGATACGCAGTATTTT.

This clone was picked up one time. The CDR3 loop reads CASSPREPGVTEAFF. The CDR3 DNA sequence: TGCGCCAGCAGCCCCAGAGAACCAGGGGTCACTGAAGCTTTCTTT. The chain joins TRBV5-1 to TRBJ1-1; a possible D gene is TRBD1 (6 bases). The germline CDR1 and CDR2 sequences are SGHRS and YFSETQ. Deletions cut 4 bases from V and 4 bases from J, with 17 bases between. The length of the CDR3 is 15 residues. Based on the CDR3 plus reference TRBV5-1 and TRBJ1-1, the full variable domain is KAGVTQTPRYLIKTRGQQVTLSCSPISGHRSVSWYQQTPGQGLQFLFEYFSETQRNKGNFPGRFSGRQFSNSRSEMNVSTLELGDSALYLCASSPREPGVTEAFFGQGTRLTVV.

In this sample, this clone turned up a few times. The chain has TRBV5-4 and TRBJ1-3, with D possibly TRBD1 on 5 matching bases. Looked up from germline, CDR1 is SGHNT and CDR2 is YYREEE (reference sequence). The CDR3 extends over 15 amino acids. V was cut by 1 base and J by 0 bases, with 8 bases left in between. CDR3 residues: CASSLWGGSGNTIYF. The DNA of the CDR3 is TGTGCCAGCAGCTTGTGGGGGGGCTCTGGAAACACCATATATTTT.